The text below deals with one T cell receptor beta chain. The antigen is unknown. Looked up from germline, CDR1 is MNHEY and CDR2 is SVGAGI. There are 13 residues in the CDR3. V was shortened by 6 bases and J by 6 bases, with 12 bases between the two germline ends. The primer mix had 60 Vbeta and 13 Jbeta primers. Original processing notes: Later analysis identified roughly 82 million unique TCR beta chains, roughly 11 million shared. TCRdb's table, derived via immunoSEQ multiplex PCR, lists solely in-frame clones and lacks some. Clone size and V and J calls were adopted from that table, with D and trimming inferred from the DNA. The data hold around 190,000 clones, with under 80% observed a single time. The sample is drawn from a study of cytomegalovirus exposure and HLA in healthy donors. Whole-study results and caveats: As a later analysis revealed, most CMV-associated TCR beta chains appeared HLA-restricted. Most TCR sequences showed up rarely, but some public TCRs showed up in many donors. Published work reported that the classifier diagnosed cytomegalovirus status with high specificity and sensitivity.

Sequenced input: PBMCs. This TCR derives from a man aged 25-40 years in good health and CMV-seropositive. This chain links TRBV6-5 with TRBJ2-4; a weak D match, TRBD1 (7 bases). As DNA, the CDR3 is TGTGCCAGCAGGGTTCAGGGGGGAAACATTCAGTACTTC. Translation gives CASRVQGGNIQYF.